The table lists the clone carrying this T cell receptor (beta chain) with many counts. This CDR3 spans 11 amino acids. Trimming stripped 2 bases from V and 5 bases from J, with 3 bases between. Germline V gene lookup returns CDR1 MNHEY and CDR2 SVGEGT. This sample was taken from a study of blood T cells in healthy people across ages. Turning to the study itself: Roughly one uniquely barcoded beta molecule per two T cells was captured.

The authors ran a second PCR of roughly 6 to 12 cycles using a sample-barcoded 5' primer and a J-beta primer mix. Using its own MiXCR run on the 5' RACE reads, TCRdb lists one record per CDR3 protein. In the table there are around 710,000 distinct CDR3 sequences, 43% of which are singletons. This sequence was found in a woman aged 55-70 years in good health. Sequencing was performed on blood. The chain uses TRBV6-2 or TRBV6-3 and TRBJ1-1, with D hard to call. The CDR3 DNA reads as TGTGCCAGCAGTTACGGGACTGAAGCTTTCTTT. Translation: CASSYGTEAFF.